The 31 T cell receptor beta chains presented below share a single source sample, sequenced in a study of regulatory and conventional T cells in RAG deficiency. Genomic DNA came from blood conventional CD4+ T cells gated CD25-low CD127-high. Repertoires were generated with immunoSEQ multiplex PCR, while TCRdb's copy carries only in-frame clones and drops some. The sample carries over a thousand clones, approximately 88% recorded once. Material: CD4+ effector T cells sorted from blood. These receptors were taken from a human donor with RAG deficiency presenting as combined immunodeficiency.

The chain links TRBV6-5 to TRBJ2-3; D is ambiguous. Trimming stripped 3 bases from V and 6 bases from J, with 4 bases between. The CDR3 runs to 11 residues. The germline CDR1 and CDR2 sequences are MNHEY and SVGAGI. CDR3 sequence: CASSYYDTQYF. The CDR3 DNA reads TGTGCCAGCAGTTATTATGATACGCAGTATTTT.

V usage is TRBV27 and J usage is TRBJ2-7; D gene ambiguous. Germline V gene data show CDR1 as MNHEY and CDR2 as SMNVEV (reference sequence). Trimming pared 1 base from V and 4 bases from J, leaving 5 bases between. The CDR3 consists of 12 residues. CDR3 residues: CASSLFQYEQYF. Written as DNA, the CDR3 is TGTGCCAGCAGTTTATTTCAATACGAGCAGTACTTC.

The rearrangement joins TRBV27 to TRBJ2-7; no definite D call. V lost 4 bases to trimming and J lost 4 bases, with 14 bases between them. CDR3 length: 14 residues. CDR1 is MNHEY, CDR2 SMNVEV, per germline (reference sequence). The CDR3 DNA reads TGTGCCAGCAGTTCTCAGATTTACATGTACGAGCAGTACTTC. Its translation: CASSSQIYMYEQYF.

V and J are TRBV20-1 and TRBJ2-3; no definite D call. CDR1 and CDR2 from the germline V gene are DFQATT and SNEGSKA (reference sequence). The V and J ends lost 2 bases and 4 bases respectively, with 4 bases between them. The CDR3 runs to 11 residues. The CDR3 DNA sequence: TGCAGTGCTAGATGGGCAGATACGCAGTATTTT. Translating gives CSARWADTQYF.

The V call is TRBV28, the J call TRBJ1-2; D not resolved. CDR1 and CDR2 from the germline V gene are MDHEN and SYDVKM. The V gene lost 5 bases and the J gene lost 2 bases, with 3 bases spanning the gap. The CDR3 length is 11 residues. The DNA for the CDR3 is TGTGCCAGCAGTACCAACTATGGCTACACCTTC. Its protein product is CASSTNYGYTF.

The chain joins TRBV29-1 to TRBJ2-3; no clear D gene. Trimming shortened V by 6 bases and J by 1 base, and 8 bases separated the two germline ends. CDR3 length equals 12 residues. Germline CDR1 and CDR2: SQVTM and ANQGSEA. The CDR3 bases are TGCAGCGTCAACCGGGGCACAGATACGCAGTATTTT. As protein: CSVNRGTDTQYF.

The V call is TRBV6-5, the J call TRBJ2-1; 8 bases align to TRBD2. The CDR3 has 14 residues. The trim removed 7 bases at V and 6 bases at J, leaving 8 bases unmatched. Germline V gene sequence: CDR1 MNHEY, CDR2 SVGAGI. For the CDR3, the DNA is TGTGCCAGCACCTACGGGACTAGAGTCAATGAGCAGTTCTTC. Amino acid sequence: CASTYGTRVNEQFF.

The V and J genes are TRBV29-1 and TRBJ2-3; D is undetermined. This CDR3 is 11 amino acids long. The V gene lost 3 bases and the J gene lost 2 bases, with 3 bases spanning the gap. Germline assignment: CDR1 SQVTM and CDR2 ANQGSEA. The CDR3 nucleotides read TGCAGCGTTGAGCACACAGATACGCAGTATTTT. Amino acid sequence: CSVEHTDTQYF.

This clone was seen once. The chain joins TRBV7-5 to TRBJ2-3; the table's D call TRBD2 went unverified against the DNA. TRBV7-5 has pseudogene status. The CDR3 sequence is 12 residues long. The CDR3 loop reads CASSLGTDTQYF. CDR3 bases: TGTGCCAGCAGCCTCGGGACAGATACGCAGTATTTT.

The rearrangement uses TRBV6-5 and TRBJ1-2; D unresolved. V was trimmed by 4 bases and J by 3 bases, leaving 9 bases between them. Per germline, CDR1 MNHEY and CDR2 SVGAGI. This CDR3 is 13 amino acids long. The CDR3, as DNA: TGTGCCAGCAGTTTTTCCTCTCACTATGGCTACACCTTC. This encodes CASSFSSHYGYTF.

The chain is built from TRBV27 and TRBJ1-5; D uncertain. Germline V gene lookup returns CDR1 MNHEY and CDR2 SMNVEV (reference sequence). The CDR3 covers 17 residues. Trimming left V 3 bases short and J 1 base short, with 16 bases between. CDR3 loop: CASSFRISVQSNQPQHF. The CDR3 DNA reads as TGTGCCAGCAGTTTTAGAATTAGCGTTCAGAGCAATCAGCCCCAGCATTTT.

V usage is TRBV28 and J usage is TRBJ1-5; the match to TRBD1 covers 7 bases. The junction had 4 bases not matched to a gene; V was cut back by 2 bases and J by 3 bases. CDR1 is MDHEN, CDR2 SYDVKM, per germline. The CDR3 runs to 15 residues. In nucleotides, the CDR3 is TGTGCCAGCAGTTTAGGGGACAGAATCAATCAGCCCCAGCATTTT. It is translated as CASSLGDRINQPQHF.

The J gene is TRBJ2-4, the V gene TRBV14, with no clear D. The CDR3 is 14 amino acids. The germline V and J ends were trimmed by 3 bases and 0 bases, with 6 bases remaining between them. Germline values: CDR1 SGHDN, CDR2 FVKESK. The CDR3 loop is CASSQELAKNIQYF. The CDR3 DNA reads as TGTGCCAGCAGCCAGGAACTAGCCAAAAACATTCAGTACTTC.

This clone was observed once. This chain joins TRBV5-5 and TRBJ2-7, with no clear D. Looked up from germline, CDR1 is SGHKS and CDR2 is YYEKEE (reference sequence). V was trimmed by 4 bases and J by 0 bases, leaving 5 bases between them. The CDR3 sequence is 12 residues long. The CDR3 DNA sequence: TGTGCCAGCAGCGCCGCCTCCTACGAGCAGTACTTC. Translated, it gives CASSAASYEQYF.

In this sample, this clone turned up a few times. The identical CDR3 is also encoded by other nucleotide sequences in the sample. This chain uses TRBV28 with TRBJ2-7, with unresolved D. The length of the CDR3 is 11 residues. The germline CDR1 and CDR2 sequences are MDHEN and SYDVKM. V lost 5 bases and J 4 bases, leaving 6 bases between the germline ends. CDR3 nucleotide sequence: TGTGCCAGCAGTCCCTTTTACGAGCAGTACTTC. It codes for CASSPFYEQYF.

This clone was counted a single time. The chain has TRBV13 and TRBJ2-6; D gene unclear. Germline V gene data show CDR1 as PRHDT and CDR2 as FYEKMQ (reference sequence). The V and J ends lost 6 bases and 5 bases respectively, with 23 bases between them. The CDR3 spans 18 residues. In nucleotides, the CDR3 is TGTGCCAGCAGGGGCGGAAAGCTGAGTACAAGTCGGGCCAACGTCCTGACTTTC. Translated, it gives CASRGGKLSTSRANVLTF.

CDR3 residues: CASSEWDQPQHF. DNA for the CDR3: TGTGCCAGCAGTGAATGGGATCAGCCCCAGCATTTT. The rearrangement links TRBV25-1 to TRBJ1-5; no clear D. This CDR3 region has 12 residues. V was clipped by 1 base and J by 5 bases, with 3 bases between them. The V gene's germline CDR1 is MGHDK and CDR2 SYGVNS.

The chain couples TRBV10-1 to TRBJ2-6, with D hard to call. The CDR3 contains 19 residues. CDR1 and CDR2 (germline): WNHNN, SYGVQD (reference sequence). The V end lost 5 bases, the J end lost 5 bases, and 25 bases lay between the germline ends. The CDR3 sequence: CASSLTIRSHKSRANVLTF. The CDR3 nucleotides read TGCGCCAGCAGTCTAACGATAAGATCGCACAAAAGTCGGGCCAACGTCCTGACTTTC.

The chain carries TRBV6-5 and TRBJ2-7; no clear D. The CDR3 is 13 residues long. CDR1 and CDR2 (germline): MNHEY, SVGAGI. V lost 6 bases and J lost 4, with 13 bases in between. This CDR3 reads CASSLLGVYEQYF. The DNA for the CDR3 is TGTGCCAGCAGCCTACTTGGGGTATACGAGCAGTACTTC.

The chain has TRBV5-1 and TRBJ2-3; D uncertain. V was trimmed by 0 bases and J by 0 bases, leaving 5 bases between them. The germline V gene encodes CDR1 SGHRS and CDR2 YFSETQ. The CDR3 is 14 amino acids. The CDR3 coding sequence is TGCGCCAGCAGCTTGGGGCCTAGCACAGATACGCAGTATTTT. Amino acid sequence: CASSLGPSTDTQYF.

The genes are TRBV5-1 and TRBJ2-3; D is undetermined. Per the germline V gene, CDR1 is SGHRS and CDR2 is YFSETQ. The V gene lost 0 bases and the J gene lost 4 bases, with 0 bases spanning the gap. This CDR3 comprises 11 residues. For the CDR3, the DNA is TGCGCCAGCAGCTTGGCAGATACGCAGTATTTT. It is translated as CASSLADTQYF.

The chain is built from TRBV6-6 and TRBJ1-4; D is uncertain. Trimming stripped 2 bases from V and 0 bases from J, with 7 bases between. CDR3 length equals 15 residues. CDR1 MNHNY and CDR2 SVGAGI come from the germline V gene (reference sequence). The CDR3 DNA follows: TGTGCCAGCAGTTACACCCCCTCAACTAATGAAAAACTGTTTTTT. Residues: CASSYTPSTNEKLFF.

The V and J genes are TRBV6-1 and TRBJ2-7; D is ambiguous. Between the trimmed V and J ends, which lost 6 bases and 4 bases, there was a span of 13 bases. The CDR3 sequence is 13 residues long. Germline V lookup: CDR1 MNHNS, CDR2 SASEGT. The CDR3 coding sequence is TGTGCCAGCAGCCTACTTGGGGTATACGAGCAGTACTTC. Translated, it gives CASSLLGVYEQYF.

This clone was seen more than once but under ten times. V gene TRBV19 combines with J gene TRBJ2-7; D possibly matches TRBD1 or TRBD2 (6 bases each). With 4 bases removed from V and 6 bases from J, the gap between germline ends came to 13 bases. This CDR3 spans 13 amino acids. CDR1 is LNHDA and CDR2 is SQIVND in the germline V gene (reference sequence). The CDR3 loop is CASSNPQGGEQYF. CDR3 DNA: TGTGCCAGTAGTAACCCACAGGGAGGCGAGCAGTACTTC.

The chain joins TRBV19 to TRBJ2-7, with no clear D. The V gene's germline CDR1 is LNHDA and CDR2 SQIVND (reference sequence). The CDR3 covers 13 residues. The V gene lost 4 bases and the J gene lost 0 bases, with 7 bases spanning the gap. The CDR3 loop is CASSKLSSYEQYF. Written as DNA, the CDR3 is TGTGCCAGTAGTAAACTGAGCTCCTACGAGCAGTACTTC.

In DNA, the CDR3 is TGTGCCAGCAGCTTGGGTCCCTCAGATACGCAGTATTTT. Its translation is CASSLGPSDTQYF. The J gene is TRBJ2-3, the V gene TRBV7-3; D call uncertain. Trimming cost V 3 bases and J 4 bases, with 8 bases left between them. CDR3 length equals 13 residues. Germline assignment: CDR1 SGHTA and CDR2 FQGTGA.

The rearrangement uses TRBV15 and TRBJ2-7; D is unclear. Germline CDR1 reads LNHNV; CDR2 reads YYDKDF (reference sequence). Trimming shortened V by 3 bases and J by 7 bases, and 10 bases separated the two germline ends. The CDR3 has 12 residues. DNA of the CDR3: TGTGCCACCAGCAGGGCTTTGAAAGAGCAGTACTTC. Protein product: CATSRALKEQYF. The variable domain in full, with the rest retrieved from reference TRBV15 and TRBJ2-7, is DAMVIQNPRYQVTQFGKPVTLSCSQTLNHNVMYWYQQKSSQAPKLLFHYYDKDFNNEADTPDNFQSRRPNTSFCFLDIRSPGLGDTAMYLCATSRALKEQYFGPGTRLTVT.

The count of this clone is one. This rearrangement joins TRBV11-3 to TRBJ2-2; D is uncertain. There are 12 residues in the CDR3. With 5 bases removed from V and 3 bases from J, the gap between germline ends came to 4 bases. Germline loops: CDR1 SGHNT, CDR2 YENEEA. The DNA for the CDR3 is TGTGCCAGCAGCCCTCACACCGGGGAGCTGTTTTTT. Translating it yields CASSPHTGELFF.

The V call is TRBV4-1, the J call TRBJ1-2; D unresolved. The CDR3 contains 17 residues. Germline V CDR1 and CDR2: MGHRA, YSYEKL. V lost 5 bases to trimming and J lost 4 bases, with 23 bases between them. CDR3 region: CASSCYFQNRKTYGYTF. CDR3 sequence (DNA): TGCGCCAGCAGCTGCTACTTCCAGAACCGAAAGACCTATGGCTACACCTTC.

This clone was picked up a small number of times. The rearrangement uses TRBV9 and TRBJ2-1; no reliable D call. Trimming pared 2 bases from V and 3 bases from J, leaving 0 bases between. The CDR3 consists of 11 residues. Per germline, CDR1 SGDLS and CDR2 YYNGEE. CDR3 in amino acids: CASSVYNEQFF. Here the CDR3 DNA reads TGTGCCAGCAGCGTCTACAATGAGCAGTTCTTC. Full variable domain (missing parts from reference TRBV9 and TRBJ2-1): DSGVTQTPKHLITATGQRVTLRCSPRSGDLSVYWYQQSLDQGLQFLIQYYNGEERAKGNILERFSAQQFPDLHSELNLSSLELGDSALYFCASSVYNEQFFGPGTRLTVL.

The count of this clone is one. The V call is TRBV28, the J call TRBJ1-5, with TRBD1 as a possible D gene (5 bases). Germline CDR1 and CDR2: MDHEN and SYDVKM. CDR3 length equals 14 residues. Trimming removed 3 bases at V and 4 bases at J, with 10 bases between. Here the CDR3 DNA reads TGTGCCAGCAGTTTTCGACGGGGGAATCAGCCCCAGCATTTT. Translated: CASSFRRGNQPQHF.